The T cell receptor (beta chain) under discussion was sequenced for a study of T cell repertoires in cytomegalovirus infection. In this sample, this clonotype turned up many times. The antigen is undetermined. The germline V gene has CDR1 SGHAT and CDR2 FQNNGV. Trimming left V 5 bases short and J 8 bases short, with 19 bases between. This CDR3 region has 15 residues. Study results and caveats: Summed frequency of public TCR beta families distinguished CMV carriers with the relevant HLA.

TCRdb reanalysed the reads using MiXCR and keeps one entry per CDR3 protein. The sample shows 80,000 or so distinct CDR3 sequences, 20% to 30% of them seen only once. The clonotype comes from a human donor in good health (CMV status not recorded). Some clones in this sample may be carry-over from other donors' samples. The chain links TRBV11-2 to TRBJ2-1; TRBD2 might be the D (6 bases). Sequenced material: CD8+ T cells from cultured PBMCs, taken from culture after CMV antigen stimulation. The DNA of the CDR3 is TGTGCCAGCAGCCAAGGGGCAGGGACTGTCGATGAGCAGTTCTTC. Translation: CASSQGAGTVDEQFF.